A single sample gave rise to the 8 T cell receptor beta chains below, sequenced in a study of T cell clonality in common variable immunodeficiency. General study points: Common variable immunodeficiency TCR beta sequences reportedly had fewer deletions and N-nucleotide insertions.

The antigens of these receptors remain unknown. Sequencing was performed with immunoSEQ multiplex PCR; in TCRdb, only in-frame clones are kept and a portion is missing. This record lists fewer than 25,000 clones, none seen once only, and the top ten clones contain roughly 7.2%. The material sequenced was peripheral blood mononuclear cells. The receptors here all came from a human donor with common variable immunodeficiency.

As regards this clone: The sequenced fragment ends 3 residues before the CDR3 boundary, so the rest is inferred from the germline J gene. The V and J genes are TRBV11-2 and TRBJ1-4; D not certain. The ends were cut back, 3 bases at V and 5 bases at J, with 7 bases in the middle. The germline CDR1 and CDR2 sequences are SGHAT and FQNNGV. The CDR3 totals 13 residues. The CDR3 DNA, read in part, is TGTGCCAGCAGCTTTGGAGGGAATGAAAAA. The encoded protein is CASSFGGNEK. The whole CDR3 sequence is CASSFGGNEKLFF. The complete variable domain, with remaining parts taken from reference TRBV11-2 and TRBJ1-4, reads EAGVAQSPRYKIIEKRQSVAFWCNPISGHATLYWYQQILGQGPKLLIQFQNNGVVDDSQLPKDRFSAERLKGVDSTLKIQPAKLEDSAVYLCASSFGGNEKLFFGSGTQLSVL.

The sample holds many counts of this clone. Read data end 3 residues before the CDR3 end; the end is taken from the germline J gene. The rearrangement uses TRBV19 and TRBJ2-1; TRBD1 agrees at 7 bases. Germline CDR1 reads LNHDA; CDR2 reads SQIVND (reference sequence). Trimming took 7 bases from V and 3 from J; bases not matched to a gene: 6. CDR3 length: 14 amino acids. The CDR3 reads CASNQRDSYNEQFF. Incomplete CDR3 DNA: TGTGCCAGTAATCAAAGGGACAGCTACAATGAG.

About this clone itself: The CDR3 end lies 3 residues beyond the end of the read and is filled in from the germline J gene. This chain uses TRBV7-9 with TRBJ1-6, with D possibly matching TRBD1 (5 bases). CDR1 SEHNR and CDR2 FQNEAQ come from the germline V gene (reference sequence). The CDR3 consists of 13 residues. The germline V and J ends were trimmed by 5 bases and 10 bases, with 12 bases remaining between them. CDR3 DNA, as far as it was read: TGTGCCAGCAGCGTTCAGGGAGGCTCACCC. It is translated as CASSVQGGSP. The CDR3 reads in full as CASSVQGGSPLHF. Drawing the rest from reference TRBV7-9 and TRBJ1-6, the complete variable domain is DTGVSQNPRHKITKRGQNVTFRCDPISEHNRLYWYRQTLGQGPEFLTYFQNEAQLEKSRLLSDRFSAERPKGSFSTLEIQRTEQGDSAMYLCASSVQGGSPLHFGNGTRLTVT.

This clone was counted only a few times. The read terminates 3 residues before the CDR3 end, so the remaining end is supplied by the germline J gene. J is TRBJ1-5 and V is TRBV7-9; 7 nucleotides align to TRBD1. CDR3 length equals 15 residues. Looked up from germline, CDR1 is SEHNR and CDR2 is FQNEAQ (reference sequence). Trimming took 5 bases from V and 3 from J; bases not matched to a gene: 7. The CDR3 reads CASSRQGVPNQPQHF. CDR3 DNA (partial): TGTGCCAGCAGCCGACAGGGAGTCCCCAATCAGCCC.

This clone was counted many times. The junction does not match germline at one end; this may be a read error. The DNA ends 3 residues before the CDR3 does, and the rest of the CDR3 is filled in from the germline J gene. The chain has TRBV4-2 and TRBJ2-7; D unclear. Germline V lookup: CDR1 LGHNA, CDR2 YNFKEQ. CDR3 size: 14 residues. CDR3 DNA, as far as it was read: TGCGCCAGCAGCCAAGGTGATAGAAGGGACGAG. Translating it yields CASSQGDRRDE. The CDR3, in full, reads CASSQGDRRDEQYF.

About this clone: The read halts 3 residues ahead of the CDR3 end, with the missing end drawn from the germline J gene. The V gene is TRBV6-2 or TRBV6-3, the J gene TRBJ1-6; 8 nucleotides align to TRBD1. The germline gives CDR1 MNHEY, CDR2 SVGEGT. This CDR3 region has 15 residues. V lost 5 bases to trimming and J lost 7 bases; unmatched junction nucleotides: 7. The CDR3: CASSPRDRLNSPLHF. The part of the CDR3 DNA that was read is TGTGCCAGCAGTCCCCGGGACAGGCTAAATTCACCC.

This clone is medium-sized in the sample. The CDR3 end lies 3 residues beyond the end of the read and is filled in from the germline J gene. The V gene is TRBV18, the J gene TRBJ2-2; possible D gene TRBD2, 6 bases. The length of the CDR3 is 15 residues. Trimming pared 3 bases from V and 0 bases from J, leaving 8 bases between. In germline, CDR1 is KGHSH, CDR2 LQKENI. The CDR3: CASSPRLANTGELFF. The part of the CDR3 DNA that was read is TGTGCCAGCTCACCGCGACTAGCGAACACCGGGGAG.

This clone was counted ten times or more. Read sequence stops 3 residues before the CDR3 end, and the germline J gene provides the missing end. The chain joins TRBV7-3 to TRBJ2-7, with D tentatively TRBD2 (5 bases). Deletions cut 2 bases from V and 6 bases from J, with 11 bases between. Germline V gene lookup returns CDR1 SGHTA and CDR2 FQGTGA. The CDR3 is 13 amino acids. CDR3 DNA (partial): TGTGCCAGCAGCTTAGAGGGTCCCGCCGAG. Its protein is CASSLEGPAE. The entire CDR3 protein is CASSLEGPAEQYF.